The 28 T cell receptor beta chains below all came from one sample that was sequenced in a study of post-analysis software for immune sequencing data. Study results and limitations: The study found TRBV5-6, TRBV5-1 and TRBV20-1 among roughly 5 TRBV segments more frequent in patients than controls.

The antigens of these receptors remain unknown. Researchers reported that TCR beta cDNA libraries carried unique molecular identifiers. TCRdb independently ran MiXCR on the PCR reads; one entry per CDR3 protein. This table holds 650,000 to 850,000 distinct CDR3 sequences, more than 45% found once. The sequenced sample was blood. All receptors come from a girl between 10 and 17 years old with multiple sclerosis.

The chain has TRBV13 and TRBJ2-4, with 8 bases matching TRBD2. Trimming took 4 bases from V and 13 from J; bases not matched to a gene: 18. Germline CDR1 is PRHDT and CDR2 is FYEKMQ (reference sequence). The CDR3 consists of 16 residues. The CDR3 region is CASSYGGGLAFDAQYF. The DNA for the CDR3 is TGTGCCAGCAGCTACGGGGGTGGACTAGCATTCGATGCCCAGTACTTC.

V is TRBV13 and J is TRBJ2-7; 12 positions match TRBD2. The CDR3 totals 17 residues. Germline-derived CDR1 and CDR2 are PRHDT and FYEKMQ (reference sequence). The V gene end was trimmed by 2 bases and the J gene end by 2 bases; junction bases not matched to a gene: 7. Here the CDR3 reads CASSLLAGGVSPYEQYF. The CDR3 region has the DNA TGTGCCAGCAGCTTACTAGCGGGAGGGGTCAGCCCCTACGAGCAGTACTTC.

This clonotype was seen a few times. J is TRBJ2-1 and V is TRBV20-1, with TRBD2 matching 12 bases. The CDR3 spans 15 residues. With V trimmed by 4 bases and J by 6 bases, 7 bases remained unmatched. The germline gives CDR1 DFQATT, CDR2 SNEGSKA (reference sequence). The CDR3 region is CSAIRGLAGLNEQFF. The DNA of the CDR3 is TGCAGTGCTATCAGAGGACTAGCGGGACTCAATGAGCAGTTCTTC.

This clonotype has only a few counts. The rearrangement joins TRBV5-1 to TRBJ2-1; no firm D call. Per the germline V gene, CDR1 is SGHRS and CDR2 is YFSETQ. The CDR3 has 14 amino acids. Trimming shortened V by 0 bases and J by 6 bases, and 10 bases separated the two germline ends. Here the CDR3 reads CASSLASVFNEQFF. The DNA of the CDR3 is TGCGCCAGCAGCTTGGCCTCAGTGTTCAATGAGCAGTTCTTC. Full variable domain (outside the CDR3, taken from reference TRBV5-1 and TRBJ2-1): KAGVTQTPRYLIKTRGQQVTLSCSPISGHRSVSWYQQTPGQGLQFLFEYFSETQRNKGNFPGRFSGRQFSNSRSEMNVSTLELGDSALYLCASSLASVFNEQFFGPGTRLTVL.

The V gene is TRBV5-1, the J gene TRBJ1-1; 9 bases align to TRBD1. The germline CDR1 and CDR2 sequences are SGHRS and YFSETQ. V gave up 0 bases and J gave up 5 bases; unmatched junction bases: 2. This CDR3 has 14 residues. CDR3 sequence: CASSLGTGDTEAFF. For the CDR3, the DNA is TGCGCCAGCAGCTTGGGGACAGGGGATACTGAAGCTTTCTTT.

The chain joins TRBV20-1 to TRBJ1-1; tentative D call: TRBD1 (6 bases). V was cut by 0 bases and J by 2 bases, with 22 bases left in between. Germline values: CDR1 DFQATT, CDR2 SNEGSKA (reference sequence). This CDR3 is built from 18 residues. DNA of the CDR3: TGCAGTGCTAGAGAAGATCCCGGGGGCGGACGGGTAAACACTGAAGCTTTCTTT. Translated, it gives CSAREDPGGGRVNTEAFF.

This clonotype was seen more than once but under ten times. The rearrangement uses TRBV7-9 and TRBJ2-5; tentatively, D is TRBD2 (6 bases). The CDR3 runs 12 residues. V lost 8 bases and J 5 bases, leaving 12 bases between the germline ends. CDR1 and CDR2 (germline): SEHNR, FQNEAQ (reference sequence). CDR3 protein: CASRRGRETQYF. The DNA for the CDR3 is TGTGCCAGCCGTCGGGGGAGGGAGACCCAGTACTTC.

This chain uses TRBV7-9 with TRBJ2-1; no definite D call. V lost 5 bases, J lost 2 bases, and 7 bases lay in between. The length of the CDR3 is 13 residues. CDR1 is SEHNR and CDR2 is FQNEAQ in the germline V gene (reference sequence). The CDR3 sequence: CASSGPPYNEQFF. In DNA form, the CDR3 reads TGTGCCAGCAGCGGGCCTCCCTACAATGAGCAGTTCTTC.

This clonotype was seen ten or more times. The germline gene is not matched at one end of the junction; a read error may be the cause. The V and J genes are TRBV4-1 and TRBJ2-7; D assignment may be TRBD1 or TRBD2 (5 bases each). This CDR3 region has 13 residues. Germline V CDR1 and CDR2: MGHRA, YSYEKL. Here the CDR3 DNA reads TGTGCCAGCAGCCCGGGACCCTCCTACGAGCAGTACTTC. As protein: CASSPGPSYEQYF.

About this clonotype: A junction end diverges from the germline sequence, so it may reflect a read error. The V gene is TRBV28, the J gene TRBJ2-5; 9 bases fit TRBD1. Germline lookup yields CDR1 MDHEN and CDR2 SYDVKM. The CDR3 is 19 residues long. In DNA form, the CDR3 reads TGTGTCAGCAGTTCGCTGGGGCAAGACAGGGGGAACGCACAAGAGACCCAGTACTTC. Its protein is CVSSSLGQDRGNAQETQYF.

This clonotype has only a few counts. The chain links TRBV20-1 to TRBJ2-7; 11 nucleotides match TRBD1. Per the germline V gene, CDR1 is DFQATT and CDR2 is SNEGSKA (reference sequence). This CDR3 is 14 amino acids long. The V and J ends lost 6 bases and 6 bases, in that order; junction bases with no gene match: 10. The CDR3 DNA is TGCAGTGCATCCGGGACAGGGGGTTTGGGCGAGCAGTACTTC. This sequence encodes CSASGTGGLGEQYF.

The chain links TRBV7-8 to TRBJ2-5, with unresolved D. Gene TRBJ2-7 matches the end of the DNA better, so the J call may be wrong. The CDR3 has 16 residues. Germline lookup yields CDR1 SGHVS and CDR2 FQNEAQ. CDR3: CASSLVRLGDEDEQYF. The DNA for the CDR3 is TGTGCCAGCAGCTTAGTGCGTCTGGGCGATGAGGACGAGCAGTACTTC.

Of note for this clonotype: One junction end disagrees with the germline gene, perhaps due to a read error. V and J are TRBV12-3 or TRBV12-4 and TRBJ2-3; D is possibly TRBD2 (5 bases). The length of the CDR3 is 13 residues. The CDR3 bases are TGTGCCGGCAGTTTACTAGTAACAGATACGCAGTATTTT. This translates into CAGSLLVTDTQYF.

The chain carries TRBV6-2 or TRBV6-3 and TRBJ1-2; the D gene is possibly TRBD1 (6 bases). This CDR3 is built from 15 residues. In germline, CDR1 is MNHEY, CDR2 SVGEGT. With 6 bases removed from V and 2 bases from J, the gap between germline ends came to 16 bases. The CDR3 reads CASSRQRTANYGYTF. The CDR3 nucleotides read TGTGCCAGCAGCCGACAACGGACAGCAAACTATGGCTACACCTTC.

The chain has TRBV18 and TRBJ2-5; D is perhaps TRBD2 (5 bases). This CDR3 contains 13 residues. The ends were cut back, 6 bases at V and 2 bases at J, with 10 bases in the middle. CDR1 and CDR2 (germline): KGHSH, LQKENI. CDR3 nucleotide sequence: TGTGCCAGCTCGTGGACTCATCAAGAGACCCAGTACTTC. It is translated as CASSWTHQETQYF.

The rearrangement uses TRBV20-1 and TRBJ2-5; D gene unclear. The CDR3 contains 12 residues. V lost 3 bases, J lost 3 bases, and 8 bases lay in between. Germline loops: CDR1 DFQATT, CDR2 SNEGSKA (reference sequence). The CDR3 DNA sequence: TGCAGTGCTAGGCCCTTCGAAGAGACCCAGTACTTC. The encoded protein is CSARPFEETQYF.

The J gene is TRBJ2-7, the V gene TRBV7-2; 10 bases are a match to TRBD2. The CDR3 runs to 13 residues. V shed 5 bases, J shed 10 bases, and the junction held 8 bases outside the gene matches. Per germline, CDR1 SGHTA and CDR2 FQGNSA. CDR3 residues: CASSPLAGAAQYF. The DNA of the CDR3 is TGTGCCAGCAGCCCCCTAGCGGGAGCCGCCCAGTACTTC.

The chain links TRBV6-5 to TRBJ2-7, with a weak D call TRBD1 (6 bases). The length of the CDR3 is 15 residues. V lost 0 bases, J lost 2 bases, and 11 bases lay in between. CDR1 is MNHEY and CDR2 is SVGAGI in the germline V gene. The CDR3 DNA is TGTGCCAGCAGTTACTCGGACAGCGTCACCTACGAGCAGTACTTC. The encoded protein is CASSYSDSVTYEQYF.

The chain links TRBV10-3 to TRBJ2-1; D gene ambiguous. Germline CDR1 reads ENHRY; CDR2 reads SYGVKD. V gave up 10 bases and J gave up 0 bases, with 10 bases separating them. This CDR3 is 13 amino acids long. Here the CDR3 reads CATDNSSYNEQFF. The CDR3 nucleotides read TGTGCCACCGACAACAGCTCCTACAATGAGCAGTTCTTC.

The V gene is TRBV29-1, the J gene TRBJ1-2, with D possibly TRBD1 on 5 matching bases. The CDR3 has 14 residues. Germline V gives CDR1 SQVTM, CDR2 ANQGSEA. The ends were cut back, 1 base at V and 6 bases at J, with 15 bases in the middle. This chain's CDR3 is CSVEAPRGPDGYTF. The CDR3 nucleotides read TGCAGCGTTGAAGCCCCGCGGGGACCTGATGGCTACACCTTC.

Concerning this clonotype: A much larger clone sits a single nucleotide away, making a read error possible. This rearrangement joins TRBV18 to TRBJ1-2; the D gene is possibly TRBD1 (6 bases). Germline V gene lookup returns CDR1 KGHSH and CDR2 LQKENI. The CDR3 runs 13 residues. For the CDR3, the DNA is TGTGTCAGCTCACGAACAGGGTTGGAGGGCTACACCTTC. The encoded protein is CVSSRTGLEGYTF.

This clonotype was detected a few times. V and J are TRBV20-1 and TRBJ2-3; D uncertain. Between the trimmed V and J ends, which lost 2 bases and 4 bases, there was a span of 13 bases. This CDR3 region has 14 residues. Germline loops: CDR1 DFQATT, CDR2 SNEGSKA (reference sequence). CDR3: CSARLTRLADTQYF. CDR3 DNA: TGCAGTGCTAGACTTACCCGGTTGGCAGATACGCAGTATTTT.

The rearrangement joins TRBV21-1 to TRBJ2-7; TRBD2, as called in the table, went unchecked against the DNA. TRBV21-1 is reported as a pseudogene. The CDR3 covers 16 residues. Here the CDR3 DNA reads TGTGCCAGCTTCTCCGAGGACTGCACTTTATCCTACGAGCAGTACTTC. The encoded protein is CASFSEDCTLSYEQYF.

This clonotype was observed a few times. The rearrangement joins TRBV3-1 to TRBJ2-1; D is tentatively TRBD1 or TRBD2 (5 bases each). Trimming stripped 0 bases from V and 2 bases from J, with 11 bases between. CDR1 and CDR2 from the germline V gene are LGHDT and YNNKEL (reference sequence). The CDR3 sequence is 16 residues long. CDR3 region: CASSQERGETYNEQFF. CDR3 bases: TGTGCCAGCAGCCAAGAAAGAGGGGAAACCTACAATGAGCAGTTCTTC.

The rearrangement uses TRBV11-2 and TRBJ2-1, with no clear D. The CDR3 has 12 amino acids. V was cut by 2 bases and J by 10 bases, with 9 bases left in between. Germline V CDR1 and CDR2: SGHAT, FQNNGV. Here the CDR3 DNA reads TGTGCCAGCAGCTTACCCCTCCAGGAGCAGTTCTTC. Its protein product is CASSLPLQEQFF. Looking up the rest from reference TRBV11-2 and TRBJ2-1 gives the full variable domain: EAGVAQSPRYKIIEKRQSVAFWCNPISGHATLYWYQQILGQGPKLLIQFQNNGVVDDSQLPKDRFSAERLKGVDSTLKIQPAKLEDSAVYLCASSLPLQEQFFGPGTRLTVL.

The rearrangement links TRBV6-2 or TRBV6-3 to TRBJ1-4; unclear D gene. CDR3 length: 15 amino acids. Looked up from germline, CDR1 is MNHEY and CDR2 is SVGEGT. Trimming cost V 5 bases and J 0 bases, with 10 bases left between them. Here the CDR3 DNA reads TGTGCCAGCAGTCAGGACGGTGCAACTAATGAAAAACTGTTTTTT. It yields the protein CASSQDGATNEKLFF.

The chain combines TRBV7-9 with TRBJ2-3, with D possibly TRBD2 on 6 matching bases. Trimming stripped 1 base from V and 4 bases from J, with 12 bases between. Germline V lookup: CDR1 SEHNR, CDR2 FQNEAQ (reference sequence). This CDR3 region has 15 residues. Here the CDR3 reads CASSLVGGGADTQYF. CDR3 bases: TGTGCCAGCAGCTTAGTCGGAGGAGGGGCAGATACGCAGTATTTT.

This chain joins TRBV29-1 and TRBJ2-5; TRBD1 might be the D (5 bases). CDR3 size: 13 residues. Trimming stripped 4 bases from V and 4 bases from J, with 13 bases between. From germline, CDR1 is SQVTM and CDR2 ANQGSEA. CDR3: CSVGQSPRETQYF. The CDR3 nucleotides read TGCAGCGTTGGACAGAGCCCACGAGAGACCCAGTACTTC. The full variable domain, rest sourced from reference TRBV29-1 and TRBJ2-5, is SAVISQKPSRDICQRGTSLTIQCQVDSQVTMMFWYRQQPGQSLTLIATANQGSEATYESGFVIDKFPISRPNLTFSTLTVSNMSPEDSSIYLCSVGQSPRETQYFGPGTRLLVL.